Below are 15 T cell receptor beta chains sequenced from a single sample in a study of blood T cell repertoires in COVID-19. TCRdb's table, derived via immunoSEQ multiplex PCR, lists solely in-frame clones and lacks some. The data contain 200,000 to 250,000 clones, about 86% of them seen just once; the ten biggest clones take up 8.9%. Sequencing used peripheral blood. The receptors derive from a man older than 75 with acute or convalescent COVID-19.

This clone showed up just once. V is TRBV9 and J is TRBJ1-2; the D gene is possibly TRBD1 (5 bases). The germline CDR1 and CDR2 sequences are SGDLS and YYNGEE. Trimming shortened V by 2 bases and J by 5 bases, and 13 bases separated the two germline ends. This CDR3 region has 14 residues. Written as DNA, the CDR3 is TGTGCCAGCAGCGTCACAGGAAAAGGTTATGGCTACACCTTC. Translated: CASSVTGKGYGYTF.

The chain employs TRBV7-2 and TRBJ2-3; no clear D gene. V lost 1 base to trimming and J lost 4 bases, with 6 bases between them. CDR3 length: 13 amino acids. CDR1 is SGHTA, CDR2 FQGNSA, per germline. DNA of the CDR3: TGTGCCAGCAGCTTAGGGAGCTCAGATACGCAGTATTTT. Residues: CASSLGSSDTQYF.

This clone was observed a handful of times. The chain employs TRBV10-1 and TRBJ1-1; tentative D call: TRBD1 (5 bases). Per the germline V gene, CDR1 is WNHNN and CDR2 is SYGVQD (reference sequence). Trimming took 3 bases from V and 0 from J, leaving 14 bases between them. There are 16 residues in the CDR3. DNA for the CDR3: TGCGCCAGCAGTGAATACCGGGGGAGCGTGAACACTGAAGCTTTCTTT. The encoded protein is CASSEYRGSVNTEAFF.

This chain connects TRBV10-1 to TRBJ2-3; no reliable D call. V was clipped by 3 bases and J by 5 bases, with 18 bases between them. CDR3 size: 16 residues. Per the germline V gene, CDR1 is WNHNN and CDR2 is SYGVQD (reference sequence). In DNA, the CDR3 is TGCGCCAGCAGTGAAGGATGGGCCCCTAATCGAGATACGCAGTATTTT. It yields the protein CASSEGWAPNRDTQYF.

This chain links TRBV2 with TRBJ1-6; no firm D call. Germline-derived CDR1 and CDR2 are SNHLY and FYNNEI. Trimming removed 3 bases at V and 4 bases at J, with 13 bases between. The CDR3 has 16 residues. As DNA, the CDR3 is TGTGCCAGCAGTGAGAGGGCTACAGCTTATAATTCACCCCTCCACTTT. Protein: CASSERATAYNSPLHF.

The rearrangement joins TRBV18 to TRBJ1-1; 7 bases agree with TRBD1. After removal of 4 bases from V and 4 bases from J, the junction contained 3 bases not matched to a gene. Germline V gene data show CDR1 as KGHSH and CDR2 as LQKENI. The CDR3 runs 13 residues. CDR3 sequence: CASSLGTATEAFF. Written as DNA, the CDR3 is TGTGCCAGCTCACTTGGGACAGCCACTGAAGCTTTCTTT.

CDR3 protein: CASNPTGTLNQPQHF. CDR3 DNA: TGTGCCAGCAACCCAACCGGGACTCTAAATCAGCCCCAGCATTTT. The gene calls are TRBV6-1 and TRBJ1-5, with a weak D call TRBD1 (5 bases). CDR1 MNHNS and CDR2 SASEGT come from the germline V gene. Trimming cost V 7 bases and J 4 bases, with 17 bases left between them. The CDR3 loop spans 15 amino acids.

In nucleotides, the CDR3 is TGTGCCAGCAGTGAATCCCCCCCAAACGAGCAGTACTTC. Translated: CASSESPPNEQYF. The chain recombines TRBV6-1 with TRBJ2-7; unclear D gene. The V end lost 2 bases, the J end lost 5 bases, and 10 bases lay between the germline ends. The CDR3 consists of 13 residues. Germline V gene sequence: CDR1 MNHNS, CDR2 SASEGT.

The V call is TRBV5-4, the J call TRBJ2-7; 8 bases line up with TRBD1. Germline values: CDR1 SGHNT, CDR2 YYREEE (reference sequence). Trimming cost V 4 bases and J 2 bases; bases outside gene matches: 5. This CDR3 comprises 14 residues. The chain's CDR3 is CASSGGQGPYEQYF. CDR3 DNA sequence: TGTGCCAGCAGCGGAGGACAGGGTCCCTACGAGCAGTACTTC. The whole variable domain, filled in from reference TRBV5-4 and TRBJ2-7, reads ETGVTQSPTHLIKTRGQQVTLRCSSQSGHNTVSWYQQALGQGPQFIFQYYREEENGRGNFPPRFSGLQFPNYSSELNVNALELDDSALYLCASSGGQGPYEQYFGPGTRLTVT.

This clone was found a few times. The chain employs TRBV15 and TRBJ2-7; possible D gene TRBD2, 6 bases. The CDR3 spans 16 residues. The germline gives CDR1 LNHNV, CDR2 YYDKDF (reference sequence). Trimming stripped 1 base from V and 5 bases from J, with 18 bases between. Here the CDR3 DNA reads TGTGCCACCAGCAGAGGGGGTAGAGGAGGGGCGGACGAGCAGTACTTC. As protein: CATSRGGRGGADEQYF.

The V call is TRBV9, the J call TRBJ2-2; TRBD2 matches 8 bases. Germline-derived CDR1 and CDR2 are SGDLS and YYNGEE. The J segment lost 3 bases and the V segment lost 1 base, leaving 8 bases of the junction unmatched. The CDR3 runs 17 residues. CDR3 protein: CASSVSGAGDYTGELFF. DNA for the CDR3: TGTGCCAGCAGCGTAAGTGGAGCGGGGGACTACACCGGGGAGCTGTTTTTT.

The chain recombines TRBV5-4 with TRBJ1-2; no clear D. V lost 0 bases and J lost 7, with 10 bases in between. This CDR3 contains 13 residues. Germline V gives CDR1 SGHNT, CDR2 YYREEE (reference sequence). This CDR3 is CASSLELTGGYTF. The CDR3 DNA reads as TGTGCCAGCAGCTTGGAACTCACGGGTGGCTACACCTTC.

This chain links TRBV5-6 with TRBJ1-2, with TRBD1 matching over 7 bases. This CDR3 comprises 14 residues. V lost 0 bases and J lost 4; bases outside the gene matches: 3. The germline gives CDR1 SGHDT, CDR2 YYEEEE. DNA of the CDR3: TGTGCCAGCAGCTTGGAACGGACAGGCTATGGCTACACCTTC. It is translated as CASSLERTGYGYTF.

The chain employs TRBV4-2 and TRBJ1-2, with D possibly TRBD1 on 5 matching bases. The ends were cut back, 0 bases at V and 4 bases at J, with 12 bases in the middle. The CDR3 consists of 15 residues. Germline values: CDR1 LGHNA, CDR2 YNFKEQ. This CDR3 reads CASSQDQGKGYGYTF. CDR3 DNA: TGTGCCAGCAGCCAAGATCAGGGAAAAGGCTATGGCTACACCTTC.

The V and J genes are TRBV2 and TRBJ2-7, with TRBD1 as a possible D gene (6 bases). Trimming removed 4 bases at V and 2 bases at J, with 12 bases between. From germline, CDR1 is SNHLY and CDR2 FYNNEI. This CDR3 comprises 14 residues. The CDR3: CASSGDITAYEQYF. The CDR3 nucleotides read TGTGCCAGCAGTGGGGACATCACTGCCTACGAGCAGTACTTC.